This TCR beta chain was identified during a study of T-cell memory formation after mild COVID-19 (dated by TCRdb to 2020 to 2022). With respect to the entire study: TCR sequence clusters from the two donors were found to be largely donor specific. Longitudinal TCRalpha and TCRbeta repertoire sequencing tracked T-cell clones expanding and contracting after mild COVID-19 in a couple of donors. Two young, previously healthy adult volunteers, one female and one male, were included in the cohort.

The germline V gene provides CDR1 KGHDR and CDR2 SFDVKD. Trimming at the junction amounts to 9 bases on V and 3 bases on J, and the germline ends lie 14 bases apart. From the cysteine up to the phenylalanine, the CDR3 has a length of 14 residues. Only the CDR3 part of the read is kept: 42 bases, read in frame from the first base. Ficoll-Paque density gradient centrifugation was the method used to isolate PBMCs. This clonotype was recorded a few times. Its binding antigen is unknown. No much larger clonotype is one base removed from it; base qualities were not supplied. Sequencing took place on an Illumina NovaSeq 6000. cDNA libraries for TCRalpha and TCRbeta were prepared by 5'RACE using constant-segment primers, with sample barcodes and unique molecular identifiers added. RNA was extracted from every sample with Trizol reagent. Libraries were amplified in two PCR steps, with a second sample barcode and Illumina TruSeq adapters added in the second step. Libraries were sequenced on an Illumina NovaSeq with 2 x 150 bp paired-end reads. The paper's data handling went like this. The reads were demultiplexed and collapsed into UMI-guided consensus sequences using migec v1.2.7. Using mixcr v2.1.11, UMI consensuses were aligned to TRA and TRB V and J templates and then assembled into clonotypes. A clonotype was counted as expanded or contracted only when both edgeR and NoisET called the clonotype significant, with the noise models trained on biological replicates. edgeR calls used a false discovery rate-adjusted p below 0.01 and a log2 fold-change threshold of 1. As an exploratory analysis of dynamics, PCA with hierarchical clustering was applied to max-normalized trajectories of the 1000 most abundant clonotypes. Separately sequenced CD4+ and CD8+ repertoires were used to assign the CD4 or CD8 phenotype of responding clones. TCRdb trimmed the raw reads at Q25, called clones with MiXCR and kept productive beta chains. Rows merge per CDR3 protein into single entries with the most common DNA and genes. The V and J calls, along with clone size, are taken from TCRdb and not from the paper's own processing. The sample yields 250,000 to 300,000 distinct CDR3 sequences; 15% to 20% were counted once. The ten largest clonotypes hold 22% of the sample.

General conclusions and limits of the study: The study included only two mild cases, and larger cohorts that include severe cases with pre-infection samples were judged to be necessary. Some responding clones were detected in pre-infection memory, which suggested that pre-existing cross-reactive memory T cells had joined the SARS-CoV-2 response. Contracting CD4+ clones were located mainly in the CM and EM memory subsets, whereas CD8+ clones were found to be enriched in EMRA. The second-wave clones that peaked on day 37 were not confirmed to be SARS-CoV-2 specific. Clones contracting from day 15 to 85 had balanced CD4/CD8 phenotypes, while a second wave expanding from day 15 to 37 was biased towards CD4+.

Here the chain combines TRBV24-1 and TRBJ1-5, with the D segment identity uncertain. The receptor's source is a young man who had mild COVID-19 (a few samples of this study predate the infection). The sample titles of this study are shuffled in the database, so cell type and time point are left out; the donor was told from shared clones. The sequencing sample was made of PBMCs or a T cell subset sorted from them (not recorded which). The nucleotide sequence is TGTGCCACCTCCGGGTCGCAGTTCAATCAGCCCCAGCATTTT. This sequence encodes CATSGSQFNQPQHF.